These T cell receptor beta chains were read from a single sample in a study of CD8 T cells in ankylosing spondylitis. TCRdb itself ran the 5' RACE reads through MiXCR, one entry per CDR3 protein. The sample consists of fewer than 200,000 distinct CDR3 sequences, around 20% of them appearing once. Specimen: blood, either unsorted or a sorted T cell fraction (not recorded which). Receptors originate from a male donor with ankylosing spondylitis or in good health (not recorded which). Each CDR3 is given with its conserved first and last residue. Clone size is stated in some rows and not others, as once, few, many or a class when expanded.

few,TRBV7-8,11,CASETGGVAFF
few,TRBV15,14,CATSRGQGGGELFF
many,TRBV20-1,15,CSARAGTGGSYGYTF
-,TRBV11-2,14,CASSPSRGGNTIYF
-,TRBV6-1,14,CANSQGGTNEKLFF
-,TRBV28,15,CASSFELAGGDTQYF
many,TRBV20-1,16,CSASVIASGRTDTQYF
few,TRBV24-1,13,CATSRTEAYGYTF
many,TRBV5-5,13,CASSTAGDTEAFF
-,TRBV27,15,CASSLLAGGPETQYF
-,TRBV7-9,15,CASSLDVGRGYEQYF
few,TRBV27,17,CASSLNKYGPRMNEQFF
few,TRBV19,17,CASRRTATPDTNQPQHF
many,TRBV10-3,15,CAISEGRPPYNEQFF
-,TRBV5-1,15,CASSSGTGSTDTQYF
many,TRBV2,14,CASRGVGGGQPQHF
-,TRBV28,15,CASSLPSGRKNEQFF
-,TRBV27,13,CASNPDRSSEAFF
few,TRBV19,17,CASSITKLAVGRNEQFF
-,TRBV10-3,13,CAISQGNYNEQFF
few,TRBV28,14,CASSFRLGTGELFF
-,TRBV4-2,17,CASSLRRAGGAIDTQYF
many,TRBV20-1,15,CSARSLAGAGHEQFF
many,TRBV2,16,CASEGGNIRNTGELFF
-,TRBV3-1,14,CASSQRGDNEKLFF
many,TRBV5-1,14,CASSLQRPDYEQYF
few,TRBV6-1,16,CASSEFGLSGHYGYTF
many,TRBV5-1,15,CASSLDPGRSTEAFF
-,TRBV12-3/TRBV12-4,15,CASSLAGGLEETQYF
few,TRBV20-1,14,CSATPGTGNIPLHF
-,TRBV5-1,14,CASSSFTAEKGYTF
-,TRBV5-1,14,CASSREANTGELFF
many,TRBV12-3/TRBV12-4,13,CASGPSGIYEQYF
many,TRBV12-3/TRBV12-4,13,CASRTTGGYEQYF
-,TRBV5-5,15,CASSWGRSGNEKLFF
many,TRBV27,16,CASSPKTSGRYNEQFF
few,TRBV5-1,14,CASSLVGAGDEQFF
-,TRBV20-1,15,CSATGRAASYNEQFF
many,TRBV29-1,14,CSIGTTSSTDTQYF
few,TRBV24-1,16,CATSDPHGSGTDTQYF
many,TRBV15,15,CATRGQGPGANVLTF
few,TRBV6-1,13,CASTLRGSNEQFF
many,TRBV18,13,CASLMDRNTEAFF
many,TRBV15,15,CATSPGLAPDNEQFF
-,TRBV6-5,14,CASSYSRDQETQYF
-,TRBV6-1,15,CASRAGTYGPNEQFF
few,TRBV4-1,15,CASSLLAGVRDEQFF
many,TRBV20-1,14,CSASGLVSSYEQYF
few,TRBV6-5,16,CASSSGLAGLYNEQFF
-,TRBV5-1,16,CASSLGVVRTADTQYF
many,TRBV28,14,CATLEGQGAIGYTF
many,TRBV4-1,16,CASSQVGRGPYNEQFF
many,TRBV14,14,CASSPGRPIYEQYF
-,TRBV28,13,CASCEGNFGELFF
many,TRBV11-2,16,CASSFGWGGTGNTIYF
-,TRBV4-1,16,CASSRPGRERSDTQYF
many,TRBV7-3,18,CASSLRGPDHLSTDTQYF
-,TRBV20-1,14,CSARVEIQGGELFF
-,TRBV28,16,CASSSPRGLTGTEAFF
many,TRBV2,12,CASRGTYNEQFF